Listed here are 27 T cell receptor beta chains from one sample, sequenced in a study of beta chain features in type 1 diabetes. Their antigens are not known. Study-wide results and caveats: The study found moderately but significantly shorter TCRB CDR3s in all four CD4+ subsets of Type 1 diabetes patients.

Sequencing targeted expressed TCRB transcripts, as all isolated RNA had been reverse transcribed. The method was immunoSEQ multiplex PCR; TCRdb's version includes in-frame clones alone and lacks a portion of them. The sample comprises around 710,000 clones, 9.5% to 15% of which are singletons, and about 0.11% rests with the top ten. The specimen sequenced was naive CD4+ T cells from blood. These receptors all stem from a man aged 30 to 45 with type 1 diabetes.

This clone was observed a few times. The chain has TRBV28 and TRBJ1-5, with unresolved D. The CDR3 has 15 amino acids. Trimming removed 4 bases from V and 1 base from J, with 11 bases in between. Per the germline V gene, CDR1 is MDHEN and CDR2 is SYDVKM. CDR3 sequence reads: CASSWIWGSNQPQHF. DNA for the CDR3: TGTGCCAGCAGTTGGATTTGGGGAAGCAATCAGCCCCAGCATTTT.

This clone was observed a few times. The conserved phenylalanine or tryptophan normally closing the CDR3 is absent here, so this likely arose from a read error. The DNA is omitted, as the CDR3 cannot be located on it reliably, and the CDR3 follows TCRdb's listing. The V and J genes are TRBV29-1 and TRBJ1-4; whether TRBD1, the table's D call, matches the DNA was not checked. The V gene's germline CDR1 is SQVTM and CDR2 ANQGSEA. Both ends counted, the CDR3 spans 10 residues. The CDR3 sequence is CSVEEPPQGC.

This clone was counted between two and nine times. The chain combines TRBV28 with TRBJ2-3; perhaps TRBD1 as D (6 bases). V was shortened by 8 bases and J by 6 bases, with 18 bases between the two germline ends. The V gene's germline CDR1 is MDHEN and CDR2 SYDVKM. The CDR3 contains 14 residues. The CDR3 here is CASGIPRDIDTQYF. DNA for the CDR3: TGTGCCAGCGGAATACCTAGGGACATTGATACGCAGTATTTT.

V gene TRBV7-3 combines with J gene TRBJ2-6, with D unclear. The germline V and J ends were trimmed by 6 bases and 3 bases, with 6 bases remaining between them. This CDR3 contains 13 residues. Per the germline V gene, CDR1 is SGHTA and CDR2 is FQGTGA. The CDR3, as DNA: TGTGCCAGCAGTCCGAGTGGGGCCAACGTCCTGACTTTC. Its protein product is CASSPSGANVLTF.

V and J are TRBV4-3 and TRBJ1-5, with TRBD1 as a possible D gene (6 bases). Germline V gene lookup returns CDR1 LGHNA and CDR2 YSLEER. This CDR3 has 14 amino acids. The germline V and J ends were trimmed by 5 bases and 8 bases, with 16 bases remaining between them. CDR3 DNA: TGCGCCAGCAGCGGGGGACACCGAGGTGAGCCCCAGCATTTT. It yields the protein CASSGGHRGEPQHF.

The chain links TRBV4-2 to TRBJ1-2; unclear D gene. V was cut by 0 bases and J by 4 bases, with 9 bases left in between. Germline CDR1 reads LGHNA; CDR2 reads YNFKEQ. CDR3 length: 14 residues. CDR3 region: CASSQDVDPYGYTF. The DNA of the CDR3 is TGTGCCAGCAGCCAAGATGTAGATCCCTATGGCTACACCTTC.

This clone was picked up one time. The chain has TRBV5-4 and TRBJ2-3; 11 bases match TRBD1. Germline CDR1 is SGHNT and CDR2 is YYREEE (reference sequence). The junction had 6 bases not matched to a gene; V was cut back by 2 bases and J by 7 bases. The CDR3 totals 15 residues. The CDR3 protein is CASSFWTGGLYTQYF. The DNA of the CDR3 is TGTGCCAGCAGCTTTTGGACAGGGGGCCTATATACGCAGTATTTT.

A few counts support this clone. The gene calls are TRBV7-9 and TRBJ2-1, with D perhaps TRBD1 (6 bases). Germline V gives CDR1 SEHNR, CDR2 FQNEAQ (reference sequence). V was shortened by 4 bases and J by 2 bases, with 9 bases between the two germline ends. The CDR3 has 14 amino acids. CDR3 region: CASSSGVAYNEQFF. The CDR3 nucleotides are TGTGCCAGCAGCTCAGGGGTGGCCTACAATGAGCAGTTCTTC.

The genes are TRBV7-2 and TRBJ1-2; a weak D match, TRBD1 (6 bases). CDR3 length: 16 residues. The germline gives CDR1 SGHTA, CDR2 FQGNSA. Trimming pared 5 bases from V and 3 bases from J, leaving 19 bases between. CDR3 sequence: CASSPSRTAIYYGYTF. As DNA, the CDR3 is TGTGCCAGCAGCCCCTCCCGGACAGCAATTTACTATGGCTACACCTTC.

The V gene is TRBV18, the J gene TRBJ2-7; weak D call: TRBD1 (5 bases). CDR1 and CDR2 from the germline V gene are KGHSH and LQKENI. Trimming shortened V by 4 bases and J by 3 bases, and 10 bases separated the two germline ends. This CDR3 is 13 amino acids long. In DNA form, the CDR3 reads TGTGCCAGCTCACTCTCCCAGGGCTACGAGCAGTACTTC. It translates to CASSLSQGYEQYF.

The chain links TRBV7-9 to TRBJ1-4; D remains ambiguous. This CDR3 is built from 15 residues. Germline V gene data show CDR1 as SEHNR and CDR2 as FQNEAQ (reference sequence). Trimming removed 5 bases at V and 5 bases at J, with 15 bases between. The CDR3 here is CASSRERRGNEKLFF. The CDR3 bases are TGTGCCAGCAGCCGCGAGAGACGGGGAAATGAAAAACTGTTTTTT.

A few counts support this clone. The chain combines TRBV30 with TRBJ1-4, with D perhaps TRBD1 (6 bases). This CDR3 is 14 amino acids long. Looked up from germline, CDR1 is GTSNPN and CDR2 is SVGIG (reference sequence). Trimming removed 4 bases at V and 8 bases at J, with 17 bases between. The CDR3 nucleotides read TGTGCCTGGACCTTAGGACATCAGGGGGAAAAACTGTTTTTT. It translates to CAWTLGHQGEKLFF.

The V call is TRBV15, the J call TRBJ2-4; possible D gene TRBD2, 8 bases. V lost 9 bases and J 3 bases, leaving 24 bases between the germline ends. Germline V gene data show CDR1 as LNHNV and CDR2 as YYDKDF (reference sequence). The CDR3 is 17 residues long. CDR3 loop: CATAGGQSLMGKNIQYF. The CDR3 DNA reads as TGTGCCACGGCGGGGGGACAGAGTCTAATGGGCAAAAACATTCAGTACTTC.

The chain employs TRBV5-1 and TRBJ1-2; unclear D gene. The V gene lost 0 bases and the J gene lost 1 base, with 10 bases spanning the gap. From germline, CDR1 is SGHRS and CDR2 YFSETQ. The CDR3 contains 15 residues. The DNA of the CDR3 is TGCGCCAGCAGCTTGGAGCCACGCAATAACTATGGCTACACCTTC. It translates to CASSLEPRNNYGYTF.

The chain recombines TRBV7-9 with TRBJ2-1; D unresolved. The germline V gene has CDR1 SEHNR and CDR2 FQNEAQ (reference sequence). Between the trimmed V and J ends, which lost 4 bases and 4 bases, there was a span of 11 bases. The CDR3 contains 14 residues. As DNA, the CDR3 is TGTGCCAGCAGCTCCAAAGACACTTACAATGAGCAGTTCTTC. Translating gives CASSSKDTYNEQFF.

The chain couples TRBV18 to TRBJ2-7; perhaps TRBD1 as D (6 bases). The V gene lost 3 bases and the J gene lost 1 base, with 13 bases spanning the gap. CDR1 is KGHSH and CDR2 is LQKENI in the germline V gene. CDR3 length: 15 residues. The CDR3 sequence is CASSPGQTQSYEQYF. CDR3 nucleotides: TGTGCCAGCTCACCCGGACAGACCCAGTCCTACGAGCAGTACTTC.

In its sample, this clone was seen a few times. The chain employs TRBV7-2 and TRBJ2-3, with D uncertain. This CDR3 comprises 13 residues. From germline, CDR1 is SGHTA and CDR2 FQGNSA. V lost 5 bases to trimming and J lost 4 bases, with 10 bases between them. CDR3 DNA: TGTGCCAGCAGCCCCCGAGAGCCAGATACGCAGTATTTT. This codes for CASSPREPDTQYF.

The chain carries TRBV19 and TRBJ2-2, with 10 bases identical to TRBD2. Germline loops: CDR1 LNHDA, CDR2 SQIVND (reference sequence). J lost 0 bases, V lost 4 bases, and 5 bases had no gene match. This CDR3 has 17 residues. The CDR3 DNA reads TGTGCCAGTAGTACGCTAGCGGGGGACTCGAACACCGGGGAGCTGTTTTTT. This encodes CASSTLAGDSNTGELFF.

This clone has only a few counts. The chain uses TRBV7-2 and TRBJ2-5; no definite D call. Trimming shortened V by 6 bases and J by 5 bases, and 10 bases separated the two germline ends. CDR1 SGHTA and CDR2 FQGNSA come from the germline V gene. The CDR3 covers 12 residues. CDR3 DNA: TGTGCCAGCAGGGGGTCTTACGAGACCCAGTACTTC. Its protein product is CASRGSYETQYF.

There are a few counts of this clone. The chain is built from TRBV7-8 and TRBJ1-4; no clear D gene. The CDR3 sequence is 14 residues long. V dropped 3 bases and J dropped 0 bases, with 5 bases sitting between them. Germline V gene sequence: CDR1 SGHVS, CDR2 FQNEAQ. The CDR3 sequence: CASSFSATNEKLFF. The CDR3 DNA reads as TGTGCCAGCAGCTTCTCCGCAACTAATGAAAAACTGTTTTTT.

The V and J genes are TRBV7-6 and TRBJ1-4; a possible D gene is TRBD1 (6 bases). CDR1 is SGHVS and CDR2 is FNYEAQ in the germline V gene. V was clipped by 5 bases and J by 8 bases, with 15 bases between them. The CDR3 contains 14 residues. CDR3 in amino acids: CASSPTGLNEKLFF. The CDR3 coding sequence is TGTGCCAGCAGCCCCACAGGGCTTAACGAAAAACTGTTTTTT.

This clone was seen a handful of times. The V call is TRBV18, the J call TRBJ2-7, with TRBD1 matching 9 bases. The CDR3 contains 15 residues. With V trimmed by 5 bases and J by 3 bases, 8 bases remained unmatched. CDR1 and CDR2 (germline): KGHSH, LQKENI. DNA for the CDR3: TGTGCCAGCTCATTCACCGGGACAGGGCACTACGAGCAGTACTTC. Translated: CASSFTGTGHYEQYF.

The V and J genes are TRBV6-1 and TRBJ1-2, with 8 bases that match TRBD1. Trimming removed 2 bases from V and 6 bases from J; junction bases left unmatched: 2. The CDR3 is made up of 13 amino acids. Germline V lookup: CDR1 MNHNS, CDR2 SASEGT. The DNA of the CDR3 is TGTGCCAGCAGTGAACACAGGGGGAATGGCTACACCTTC. Protein: CASSEHRGNGYTF.

The sample holds a few counts of this clone. This chain joins TRBV2 and TRBJ1-5, with a possible D match to TRBD1 (6 bases). The CDR3 is 15 residues long. The germline V gene has CDR1 SNHLY and CDR2 FYNNEI. V was shortened by 7 bases and J by 5 bases, with 18 bases between the two germline ends. The CDR3 loop is CASTAFRDTHQPQHF. The CDR3 nucleotides read TGTGCCAGCACGGCTTTTCGGGACACTCATCAGCCCCAGCATTTT.

The chain recombines TRBV19 with TRBJ1-2; D not certain. The germline gives CDR1 LNHDA, CDR2 SQIVND (reference sequence). The CDR3 sequence is 14 residues long. The V end was cut by 2 bases, the J end by 7 bases, with 14 bases between. CDR3 in amino acids: CASSIFPVRTGYTF. Here the CDR3 DNA reads TGTGCCAGTAGTATATTTCCCGTTAGAACTGGCTACACCTTC. Using reference TRBV19 and TRBJ1-2 for the parts outside the CDR3, the full variable domain is DGGITQSPKYLFRKEGQNVTLSCEQNLNHDAMYWYRQDPGQGLRLIYYSQIVNDFQKGDIAEGYSVSREKKESFPLTVTSAQKNPTAFYLCASSIFPVRTGYTFGSGTRLTVV.

This clone has more than one count but fewer than ten. The chain uses TRBV7-8 and TRBJ1-3, with D unclear. This CDR3 comprises 15 residues. V gave up 0 bases and J gave up 0 bases, with 6 bases separating them. Germline CDR1 reads SGHVS; CDR2 reads FQNEAQ. CDR3 region: CASSLAGSSGNTIYF. Here the CDR3 DNA reads TGTGCCAGCAGCTTAGCGGGCAGCTCTGGAAACACCATATATTTT. The whole variable domain, filled in from reference TRBV7-8 and TRBJ1-3, reads GAGVSQSPRYKVAKRGQDVALRCDPISGHVSLFWYQQALGQGPEFLTYFQNEAQLDKSGLPSDRFFAERPEGSVSTLKIQRTQQEDSAVYLCASSLAGSSGNTIYFGEGSWLTVV.

This chain uses TRBV27 with TRBJ1-5; a possible D gene is TRBD1 (5 bases). V shed 3 bases and J shed 7 bases, with 10 bases lying between them. The CDR3 has 13 amino acids. Per the germline V gene, CDR1 is MNHEY and CDR2 is SMNVEV (reference sequence). CDR3 DNA: TGTGCCAGCAGTTTTGGGGGGGAGCAGCCCCAGCATTTT. Amino acids: CASSFGGEQPQHF.